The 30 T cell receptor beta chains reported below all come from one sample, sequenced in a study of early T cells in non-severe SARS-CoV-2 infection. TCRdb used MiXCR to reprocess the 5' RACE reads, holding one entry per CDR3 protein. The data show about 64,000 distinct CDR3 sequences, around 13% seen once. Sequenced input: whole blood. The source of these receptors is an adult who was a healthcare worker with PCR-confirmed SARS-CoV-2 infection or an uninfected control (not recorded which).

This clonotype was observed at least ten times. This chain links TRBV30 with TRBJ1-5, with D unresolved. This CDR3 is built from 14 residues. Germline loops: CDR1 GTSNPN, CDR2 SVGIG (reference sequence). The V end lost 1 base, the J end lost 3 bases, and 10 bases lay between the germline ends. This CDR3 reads CAWSGVFPNQPQHF. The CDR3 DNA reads TGTGCCTGGAGTGGGGTATTTCCCAATCAGCCCCAGCATTTT.

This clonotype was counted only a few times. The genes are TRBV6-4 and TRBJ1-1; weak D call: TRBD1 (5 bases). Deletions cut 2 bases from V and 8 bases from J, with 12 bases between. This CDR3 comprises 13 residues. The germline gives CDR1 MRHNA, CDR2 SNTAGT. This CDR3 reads CASSDNQGVEAFF. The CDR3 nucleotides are TGTGCCAGCAGTGACAACCAGGGTGTCGAAGCTTTCTTT.

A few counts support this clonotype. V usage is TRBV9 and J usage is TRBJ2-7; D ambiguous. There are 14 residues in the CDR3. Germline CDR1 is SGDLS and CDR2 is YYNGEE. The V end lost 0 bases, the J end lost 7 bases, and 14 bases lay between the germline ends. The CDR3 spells CASSVDLTPTEQYF. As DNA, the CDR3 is TGTGCCAGCAGCGTAGACCTCACTCCTACGGAGCAGTACTTC. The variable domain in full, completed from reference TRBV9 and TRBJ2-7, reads DSGVTQTPKHLITATGQRVTLRCSPRSGDLSVYWYQQSLDQGLQFLIQYYNGEERAKGNILERFSAQQFPDLHSELNLSSLELGDSALYFCASSVDLTPTEQYFGPGTRLTVT.

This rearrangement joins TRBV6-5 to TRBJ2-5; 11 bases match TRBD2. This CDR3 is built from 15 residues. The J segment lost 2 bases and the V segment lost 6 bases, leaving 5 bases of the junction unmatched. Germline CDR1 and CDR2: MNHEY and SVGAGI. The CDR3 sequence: CASSASGGKQETQYF. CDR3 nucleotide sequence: TGTGCCAGCAGCGCTAGCGGGGGGAAACAAGAGACCCAGTACTTC.

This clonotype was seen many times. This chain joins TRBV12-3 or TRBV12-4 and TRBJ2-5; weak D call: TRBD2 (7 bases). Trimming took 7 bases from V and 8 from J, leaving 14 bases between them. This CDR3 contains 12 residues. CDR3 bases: TGTGCCAGCAACGTTGCGGGGGCAACCCAGTACTTC. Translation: CASNVAGATQYF.

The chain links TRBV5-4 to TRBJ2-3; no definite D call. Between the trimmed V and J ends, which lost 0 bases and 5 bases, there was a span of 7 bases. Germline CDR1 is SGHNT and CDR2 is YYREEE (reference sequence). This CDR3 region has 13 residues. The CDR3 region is CASSLGSQDTQYF. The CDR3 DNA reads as TGTGCCAGCAGCTTGGGATCGCAAGATACGCAGTATTTT.

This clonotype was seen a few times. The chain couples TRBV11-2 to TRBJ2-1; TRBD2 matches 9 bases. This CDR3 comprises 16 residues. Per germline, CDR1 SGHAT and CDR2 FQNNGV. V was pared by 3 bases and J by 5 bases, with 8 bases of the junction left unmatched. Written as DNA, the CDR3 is TGTGCCAGCAGCTTGCCAAGGAGCGGGGGGAACAATGAGCAGTTCTTC. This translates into CASSLPRSGGNNEQFF.

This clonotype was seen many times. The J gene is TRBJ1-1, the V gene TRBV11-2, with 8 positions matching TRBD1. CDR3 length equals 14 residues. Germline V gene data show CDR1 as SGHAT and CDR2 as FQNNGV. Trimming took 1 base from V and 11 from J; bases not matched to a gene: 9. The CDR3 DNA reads TGTGCCAGCAGCTTAGCCGGACAGGGATCGGTTGCTTTCTTT. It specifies CASSLAGQGSVAFF.

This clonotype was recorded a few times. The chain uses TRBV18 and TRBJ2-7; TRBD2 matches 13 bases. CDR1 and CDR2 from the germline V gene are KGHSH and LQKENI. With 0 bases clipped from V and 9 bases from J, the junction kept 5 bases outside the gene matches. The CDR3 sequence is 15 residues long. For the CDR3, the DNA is TGTGCCAGCTCACCACCGGGACTAGCGGGGACTATGCAGTACTTC. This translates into CASSPPGLAGTMQYF.

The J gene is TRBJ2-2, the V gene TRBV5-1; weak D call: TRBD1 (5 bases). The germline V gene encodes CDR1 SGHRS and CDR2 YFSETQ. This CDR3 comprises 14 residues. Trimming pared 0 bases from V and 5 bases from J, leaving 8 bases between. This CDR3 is CASSLVQGTGELFF. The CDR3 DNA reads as TGCGCCAGCAGCTTGGTCCAGGGAACCGGGGAGCTGTTTTTT.

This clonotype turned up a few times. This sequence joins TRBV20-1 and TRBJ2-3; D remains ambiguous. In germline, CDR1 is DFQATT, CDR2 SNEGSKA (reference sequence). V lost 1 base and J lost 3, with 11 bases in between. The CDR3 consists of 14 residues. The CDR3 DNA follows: TGCAGTGCTAGAGGCAGGTTCCGGACAGATACGCAGTATTTT. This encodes CSARGRFRTDTQYF.

The CDR3 loop is CASSHRDRLETQYF. The CDR3 bases are TGTGCCAGCAGCCACAGAGACAGGTTGGAGACCCAGTACTTC. This chain joins TRBV11-2 and TRBJ2-5; perhaps TRBD1 as D (6 bases). V was shortened by 5 bases and J by 5 bases, with 15 bases between the two germline ends. This CDR3 region has 14 residues. CDR1 is SGHAT and CDR2 is FQNNGV in the germline V gene.

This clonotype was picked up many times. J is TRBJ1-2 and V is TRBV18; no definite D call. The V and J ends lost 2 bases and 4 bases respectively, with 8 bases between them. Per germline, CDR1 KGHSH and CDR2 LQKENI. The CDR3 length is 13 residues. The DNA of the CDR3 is TGTGCCAGCTCACCATCGGAGTCCTATGGCTACACCTTC. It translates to CASSPSESYGYTF.

This chain's CDR3 is CASTSGQGTNTNGYTF. DNA of the CDR3: TGCGCCAGCACATCGGGACAGGGGACGAATACGAATGGCTACACCTTC. This rearrangement joins TRBV10-2 to TRBJ1-2; 10 nucleotides match TRBD1. Trimming took 7 bases from V and 6 from J; bases not matched to a gene: 14. CDR1 WSHSY and CDR2 SAAADI come from the germline V gene. The CDR3 is 16 residues long.

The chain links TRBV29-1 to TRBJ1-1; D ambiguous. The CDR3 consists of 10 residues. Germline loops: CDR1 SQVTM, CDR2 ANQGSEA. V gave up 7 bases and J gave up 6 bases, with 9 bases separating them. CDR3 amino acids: CSARHPEAFF. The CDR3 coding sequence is TGCAGCGCCCGACACCCTGAAGCTTTCTTT.

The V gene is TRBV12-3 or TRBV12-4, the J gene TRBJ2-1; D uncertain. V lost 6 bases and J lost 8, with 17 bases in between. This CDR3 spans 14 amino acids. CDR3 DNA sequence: TGTGCCAGCAGGGAGAGTGGGATTAGGGATGAGCAGTTCTTC. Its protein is CASRESGIRDEQFF.

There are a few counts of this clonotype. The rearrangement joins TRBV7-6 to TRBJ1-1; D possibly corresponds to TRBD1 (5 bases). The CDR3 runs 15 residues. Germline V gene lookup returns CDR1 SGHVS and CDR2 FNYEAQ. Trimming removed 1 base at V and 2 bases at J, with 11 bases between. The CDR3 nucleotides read TGTGCCAGCAGCTTAGAGAAACAGGAAAACACTGAAGCTTTCTTT. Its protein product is CASSLEKQENTEAFF.

The CDR3 is CASSQDYTDTQYF. Written as DNA, the CDR3 is TGTGCCAGCAGTCAAGACTACACAGATACGCAGTATTTT. The V gene is TRBV11-3, the J gene TRBJ2-3, with TRBD2 as a possible D gene (5 bases). CDR3 length: 13 residues. Germline CDR1 is SGHNT and CDR2 is YENEEA. V lost 6 bases and J lost 2, with 9 bases in between.

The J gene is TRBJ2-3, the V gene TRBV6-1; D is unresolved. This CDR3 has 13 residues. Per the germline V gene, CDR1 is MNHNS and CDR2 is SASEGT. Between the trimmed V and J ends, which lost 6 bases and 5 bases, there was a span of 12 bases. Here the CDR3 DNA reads TGTGCCAGCAGAGACTTTTTGGGAGATACGCAGTATTTT. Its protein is CASRDFLGDTQYF.

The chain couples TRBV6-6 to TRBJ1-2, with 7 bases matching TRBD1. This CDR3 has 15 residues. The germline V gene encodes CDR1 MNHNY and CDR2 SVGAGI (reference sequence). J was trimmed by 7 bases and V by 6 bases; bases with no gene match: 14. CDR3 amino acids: CASSTLTGSLSGYTF. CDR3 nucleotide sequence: TGTGCCAGCAGCACCCTGACAGGGAGTCTTTCTGGCTACACCTTC.

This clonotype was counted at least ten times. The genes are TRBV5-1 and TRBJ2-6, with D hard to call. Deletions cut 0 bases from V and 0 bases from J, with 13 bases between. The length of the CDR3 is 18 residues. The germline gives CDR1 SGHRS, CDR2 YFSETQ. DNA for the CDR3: TGCGCCAGCAGCTTGGTGGAACCCCCCTCCTCTGGGGCCAACGTCCTGACTTTC. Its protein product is CASSLVEPPSSGANVLTF.

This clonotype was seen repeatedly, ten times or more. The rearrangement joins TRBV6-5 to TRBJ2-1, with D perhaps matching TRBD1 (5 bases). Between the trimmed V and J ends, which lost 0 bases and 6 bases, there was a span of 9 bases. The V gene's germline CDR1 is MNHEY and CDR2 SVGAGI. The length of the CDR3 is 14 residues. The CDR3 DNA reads TGTGCCAGCAGTTACTCGGGGCAGGGCAATGAGCAGTTCTTC. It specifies CASSYSGQGNEQFF.

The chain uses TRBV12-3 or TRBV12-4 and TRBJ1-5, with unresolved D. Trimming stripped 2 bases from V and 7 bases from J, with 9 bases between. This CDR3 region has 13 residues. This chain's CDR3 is CASSLPGLQPQHF. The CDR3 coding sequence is TGTGCCAGCAGTTTACCGGGGTTGCAGCCCCAGCATTTT.

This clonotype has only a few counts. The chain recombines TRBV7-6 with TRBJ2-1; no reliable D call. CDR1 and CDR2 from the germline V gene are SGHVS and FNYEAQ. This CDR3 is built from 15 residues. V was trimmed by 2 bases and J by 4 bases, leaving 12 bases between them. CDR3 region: CASSLNRQVYNEQFF. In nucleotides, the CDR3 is TGTGCCAGCAGCTTAAATAGGCAGGTATACAATGAGCAGTTCTTC.

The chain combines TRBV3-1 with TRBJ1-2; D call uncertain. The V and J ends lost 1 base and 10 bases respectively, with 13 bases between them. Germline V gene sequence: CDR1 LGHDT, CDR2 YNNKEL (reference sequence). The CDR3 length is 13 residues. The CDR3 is CASSQAQIWAYTF. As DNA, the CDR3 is TGTGCCAGCAGCCAAGCCCAAATTTGGGCCTACACCTTC.

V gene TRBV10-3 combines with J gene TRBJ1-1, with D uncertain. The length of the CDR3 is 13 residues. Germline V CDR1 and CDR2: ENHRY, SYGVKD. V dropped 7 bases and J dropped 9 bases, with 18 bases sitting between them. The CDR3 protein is CAITKSFTEKAFF. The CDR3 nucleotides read TGTGCCATCACCAAATCCTTTACTGAGAAAGCTTTCTTT.

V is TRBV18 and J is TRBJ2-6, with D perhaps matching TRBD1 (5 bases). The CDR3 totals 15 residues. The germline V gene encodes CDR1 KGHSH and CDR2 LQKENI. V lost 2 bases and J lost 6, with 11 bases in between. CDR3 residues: CASSPEVTEANVLTF. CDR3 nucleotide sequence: TGTGCCAGCTCACCAGAAGTGACAGAGGCCAACGTCCTGACTTTC.

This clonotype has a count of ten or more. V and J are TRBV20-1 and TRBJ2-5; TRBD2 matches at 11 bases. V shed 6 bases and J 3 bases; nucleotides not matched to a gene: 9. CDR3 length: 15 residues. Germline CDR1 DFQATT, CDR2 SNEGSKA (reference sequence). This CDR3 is CSAPDQLAGEETQYF. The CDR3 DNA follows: TGCAGTGCCCCGGACCAACTAGCGGGGGAAGAGACCCAGTACTTC.

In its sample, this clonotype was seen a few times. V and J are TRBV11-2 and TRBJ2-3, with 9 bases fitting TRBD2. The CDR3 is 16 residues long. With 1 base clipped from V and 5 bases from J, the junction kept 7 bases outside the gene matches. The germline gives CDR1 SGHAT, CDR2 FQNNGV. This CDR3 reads CASSLGPPSGVDTQYF. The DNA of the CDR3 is TGTGCCAGCAGCTTAGGCCCCCCTAGCGGGGTAGATACGCAGTATTTT.

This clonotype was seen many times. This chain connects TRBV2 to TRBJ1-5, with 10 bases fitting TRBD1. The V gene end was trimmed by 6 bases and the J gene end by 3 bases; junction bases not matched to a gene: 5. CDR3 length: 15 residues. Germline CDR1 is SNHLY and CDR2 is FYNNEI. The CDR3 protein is CASRGDRGTNQPQHF. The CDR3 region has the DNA TGTGCCAGCAGGGGGGACAGGGGCACCAATCAGCCCCAGCATTTT.